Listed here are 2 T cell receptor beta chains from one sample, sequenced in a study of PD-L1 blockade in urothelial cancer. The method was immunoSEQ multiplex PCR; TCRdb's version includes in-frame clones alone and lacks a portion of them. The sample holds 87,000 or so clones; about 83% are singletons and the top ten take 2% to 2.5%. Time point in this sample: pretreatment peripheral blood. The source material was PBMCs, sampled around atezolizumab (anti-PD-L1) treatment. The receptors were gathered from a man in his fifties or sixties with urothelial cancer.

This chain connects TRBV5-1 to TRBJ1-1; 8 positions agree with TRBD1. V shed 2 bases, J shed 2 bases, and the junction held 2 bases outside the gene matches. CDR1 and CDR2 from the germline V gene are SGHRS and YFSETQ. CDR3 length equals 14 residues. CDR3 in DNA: TGCGCCAGCAGCTTCGGACAGGGAAACACTGAAGCTTTCTTT. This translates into CASSFGQGNTEAFF.

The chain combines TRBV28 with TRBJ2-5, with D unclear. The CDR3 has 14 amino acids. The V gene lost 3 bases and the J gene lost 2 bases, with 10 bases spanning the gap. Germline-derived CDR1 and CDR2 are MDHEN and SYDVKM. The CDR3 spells CASSFPSRQETQYF. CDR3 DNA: TGTGCCAGCAGTTTCCCCTCTCGGCAAGAGACCCAGTACTTC.